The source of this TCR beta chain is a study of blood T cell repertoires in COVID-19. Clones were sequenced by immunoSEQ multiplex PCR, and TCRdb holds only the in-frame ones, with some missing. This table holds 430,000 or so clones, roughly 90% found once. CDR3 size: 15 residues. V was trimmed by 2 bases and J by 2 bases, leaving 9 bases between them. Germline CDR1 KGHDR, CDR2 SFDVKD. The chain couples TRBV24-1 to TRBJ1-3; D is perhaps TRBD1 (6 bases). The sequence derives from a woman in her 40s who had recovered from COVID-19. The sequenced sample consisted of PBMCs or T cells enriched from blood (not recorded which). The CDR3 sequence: CATSDSGAAGNTIYF. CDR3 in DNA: TGTGCCACCAGTGATTCAGGGGCAGCTGGAAACACCATATATTTT.